This T cell receptor beta chain comes out of a study of blood T cell repertoires in COVID-19. Study details: The United States, Italy and Spain supplied acute and convalescent COVID-19 samples. PBMCs, B-cell-depleted T cells, or T cells provided the cDNA or gDNA that made up the material.

The CDR3 has 15 amino acids. From germline, CDR1 is SGHTA and CDR2 FQGNSA. Trimming cost V 5 bases and J 0 bases, with 13 bases left between them. Per the original methods: Nucleated cell counts were estimated from reference gene primer amplification. Clones were read by immunoSEQ multiplex PCR, and TCRdb kept only the in-frame ones, dropping some. V and J calls and clone size are copied from that table; D and trimming were computed from the DNA. The sample has 100,000 to 150,000 clones, 85% seen once. Sequenced: peripheral blood. The V and J genes are TRBV7-2 and TRBJ1-1; tentative D call: TRBD1 (5 bases). The receptor comes from a woman of 80 years or more with acute or convalescent COVID-19. The CDR3 sequence: CASSPRGGVNTEAFF. CDR3 coding DNA: TGTGCCAGCAGCCCTCGGGGAGGGGTGAACACTGAAGCTTTCTTT.